Following are 11 T cell receptor beta chains from one sample sequenced in a study of response to subunit inactivated influenza vaccine (dated by TCRdb to the late 2010s). Libraries were constructed by RT-PCR. The data were produced on an Illumina HiSeq 2500. Clones were called with MiXCR by TCRdb after fastp trimmed the public reads at Q25, and only in-frame beta chains were retained. When rows share a CDR3 protein, they turn into one entry using the most common DNA and genes. The sample has roughly 570,000 distinct CDR3 sequences on record, 14% of them singletons. The top ten constitute 11% of the sample. The sample was PBMCs from blood, taken less than 13 days after vaccination. These receptors came from a man aged 45-60 years who received an inactivated influenza vaccine. Donor details come from another sample of the same person, matched by shared clones.

This clonotype was counted only a few times. The chain has TRBV2 and TRBJ1-5; weak D call: TRBD1 (6 bases). Trimming removed 7 bases at V and 2 bases at J, with 21 bases between. CDR3 size: 17 residues. Germline CDR1 SNHLY, CDR2 FYNNEI. The CDR3 reads CASTGGQRGGGNQPQHF. As DNA, the CDR3 is TGTGCCAGCACCGGGGGGCAACGCGGCGGGGGCAATCAGCCCCAGCATTTT.

This clonotype was detected many times. The chain couples TRBV12-3 or TRBV12-4 to TRBJ1-2; D is ambiguous. This CDR3 is 13 amino acids long. The germline V and J ends were trimmed by 3 bases and 4 bases, with 9 bases remaining between them. The CDR3: CASSFREGYGYTF. DNA of the CDR3: TGTGCCAGCAGTTTTAGGGAGGGCTATGGCTACACCTTC.

This rearrangement joins TRBV4-3 to TRBJ2-7; 10 nucleotides agree with TRBD2. Germline assignment: CDR1 LGHNA and CDR2 YSLEER. This CDR3 contains 14 residues. V was clipped by 4 bases and J by 8 bases; unmatched bases: 8. DNA for the CDR3: TGCGCCAGCAGCCCGGCCAGCGGGGGGGGTCAGCAGTACTTC. Amino acid sequence: CASSPASGGGQQYF.

The chain employs TRBV12-3 or TRBV12-4 and TRBJ1-4; weak D call: TRBD1 (5 bases). With 6 bases removed from V and 8 bases from J, the gap between germline ends came to 16 bases. The CDR3 sequence is 14 residues long. The DNA for the CDR3 is TGTGCCAGCAGCCCGGGACTGCTTTCGGAAAAACTGTTTTTT. Residues: CASSPGLLSEKLFF.

This clonotype has just a few counts. The chain links TRBV3-1 to TRBJ2-7; perhaps TRBD1 as D (5 bases). Per the germline V gene, CDR1 is LGHDT and CDR2 is YNNKEL (reference sequence). The ends were cut back, 0 bases at V and 2 bases at J, with 8 bases in the middle. This CDR3 region has 14 residues. The CDR3 DNA follows: TGTGCCAGCAGCCAAGAGGGGCAGCCCTACGAGCAGTACTTC. Amino acids: CASSQEGQPYEQYF.

This chain uses TRBV7-2 with TRBJ2-7; 7 bases map to TRBD1. CDR3 length: 14 residues. CDR1 is SGHTA, CDR2 FQGNSA, per germline. The ends lost 5 bases at V and 2 bases at J; junction bases unmatched: 6. In nucleotides, the CDR3 is TGTGCCAGCAGCCCAGGGGGTCAGCCCTACGAGCAGTACTTC. Translation gives CASSPGGQPYEQYF. Combining the CDR3 with reference TRBV7-2 and TRBJ2-7 gives the whole variable domain GAGVSQSPSNKVTEKGKDVELRCDPISGHTALYWYRQSLGQGLEFLIYFQGNSAPDKSGLPSDRFSAERTGGSVSTLTIQRTQQEDSAVYLCASSPGGQPYEQYFGPGTRLTVT.

J is TRBJ1-4 and V is TRBV10-3; possibly TRBD1 for D (5 bases). Germline lookup yields CDR1 ENHRY and CDR2 SYGVKD. The CDR3 has 15 amino acids. The germline V and J ends were trimmed by 1 base and 7 bases, with 13 bases remaining between them. CDR3 region: CAISEFGAEAEKLFF. The CDR3 region has the DNA TGTGCCATCAGTGAGTTTGGGGCGGAGGCTGAAAAACTGTTTTTT.

This clonotype was picked up a small number of times. The chain couples TRBV29-1 to TRBJ2-5, with D possibly being TRBD1 or TRBD2 (6 bases each). This CDR3 region has 15 residues. V lost 0 bases, J lost 5 bases, and 16 bases lay in between. CDR1 is SQVTM and CDR2 is ANQGSEA in the germline V gene. CDR3 region: CSVEDLGGLEETQYF. In DNA form, the CDR3 reads TGCAGCGTTGAAGATCTTGGGGGGCTGGAGGAGACCCAGTACTTC.

This clonotype was seen a handful of times. The chain recombines TRBV7-8 with TRBJ1-5; 8 bases line up with TRBD1. With 0 bases clipped from V and 3 bases from J, the junction kept 10 bases outside the gene matches. The germline gives CDR1 SGHVS, CDR2 FQNEAQ. The CDR3 consists of 18 residues. In DNA, the CDR3 is TGTGCCAGCAGCTTAGCGCTGGGCAGGGGGCTTTCCAATCAGCCCCAGCATTTT. This gives the protein CASSLALGRGLSNQPQHF.

The chain has TRBV5-1 and TRBJ1-1; maybe TRBD1 (6 bases). V was trimmed by 3 bases and J by 7 bases, leaving 13 bases between them. CDR3 length equals 13 residues. CDR1 and CDR2 (germline): SGHRS, YFSETQ. The CDR3 coding sequence is TGCGCCAGCAGCTCACAGGGTCGGGGTGAAGCTTTCTTT. This translates into CASSSQGRGEAFF.

This clonotype was detected only a few times. The genes are TRBV6-2 or TRBV6-3 and TRBJ2-7, with D tentatively TRBD2 (6 bases). Germline-derived CDR1 and CDR2 are MNHEY and SVGEGT. V lost 4 bases and J 0 bases, leaving 13 bases between the germline ends. The CDR3 loop spans 15 amino acids. CDR3: CASSFGGYSSYEQYF. CDR3 nucleotides: TGTGCCAGCAGTTTCGGGGGTTACAGCTCCTACGAGCAGTACTTC.